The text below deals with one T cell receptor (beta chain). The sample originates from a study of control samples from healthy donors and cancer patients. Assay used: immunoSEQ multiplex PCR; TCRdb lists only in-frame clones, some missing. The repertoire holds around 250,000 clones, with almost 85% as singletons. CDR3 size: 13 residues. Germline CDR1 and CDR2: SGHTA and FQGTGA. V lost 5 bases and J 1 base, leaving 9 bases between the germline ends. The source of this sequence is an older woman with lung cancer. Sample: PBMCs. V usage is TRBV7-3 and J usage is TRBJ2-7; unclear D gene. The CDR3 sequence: CASSPSGSYEQYF. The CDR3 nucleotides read TGTGCCAGCAGCCCATCCGGGTCCTACGAGCAGTACTTC.